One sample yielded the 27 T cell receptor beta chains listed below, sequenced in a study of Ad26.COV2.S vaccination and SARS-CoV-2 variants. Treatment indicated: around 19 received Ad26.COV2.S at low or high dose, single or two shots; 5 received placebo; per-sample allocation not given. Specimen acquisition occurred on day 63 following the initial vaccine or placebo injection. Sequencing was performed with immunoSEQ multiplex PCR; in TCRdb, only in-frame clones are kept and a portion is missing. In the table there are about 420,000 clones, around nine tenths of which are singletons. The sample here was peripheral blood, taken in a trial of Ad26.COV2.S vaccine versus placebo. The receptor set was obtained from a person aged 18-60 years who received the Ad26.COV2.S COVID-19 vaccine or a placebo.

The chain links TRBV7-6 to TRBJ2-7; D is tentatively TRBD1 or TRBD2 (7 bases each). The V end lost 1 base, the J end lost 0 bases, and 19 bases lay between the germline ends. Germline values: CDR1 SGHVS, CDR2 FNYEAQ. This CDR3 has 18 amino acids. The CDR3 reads CASSLGGGQRLPSYEQYF. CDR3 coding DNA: TGTGCCAGCAGCTTAGGGGGGGGACAGCGCTTACCCTCCTACGAGCAGTACTTC.

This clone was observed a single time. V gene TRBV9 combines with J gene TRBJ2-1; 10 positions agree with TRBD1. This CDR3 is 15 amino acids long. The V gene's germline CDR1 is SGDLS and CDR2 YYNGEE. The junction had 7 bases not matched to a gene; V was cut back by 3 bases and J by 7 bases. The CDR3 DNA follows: TGTGCCAGCAGCGCCGGGACAGGGGCCCCTAATGAGCAGTTCTTC. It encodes CASSAGTGAPNEQFF.

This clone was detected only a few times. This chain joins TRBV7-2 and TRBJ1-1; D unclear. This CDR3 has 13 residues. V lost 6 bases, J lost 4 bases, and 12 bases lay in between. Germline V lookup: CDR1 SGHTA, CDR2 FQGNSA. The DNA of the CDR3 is TGTGCCAGCAGAAATGTCCCGGCCACTGAAGCTTTCTTT. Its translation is CASRNVPATEAFF.

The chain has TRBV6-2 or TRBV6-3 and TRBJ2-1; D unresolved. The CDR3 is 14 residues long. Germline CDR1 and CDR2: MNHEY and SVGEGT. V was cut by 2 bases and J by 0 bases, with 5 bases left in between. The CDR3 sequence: CASSYTDSYNEQFF. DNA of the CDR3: TGTGCCAGCAGTTACACAGACTCCTACAATGAGCAGTTCTTC.

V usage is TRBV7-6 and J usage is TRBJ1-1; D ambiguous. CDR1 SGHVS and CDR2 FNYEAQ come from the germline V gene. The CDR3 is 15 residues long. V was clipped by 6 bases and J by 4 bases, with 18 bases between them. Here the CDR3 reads CASRRLVREGTEAFF. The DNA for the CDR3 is TGTGCCAGCAGACGACTAGTCAGAGAAGGCACTGAAGCTTTCTTT.

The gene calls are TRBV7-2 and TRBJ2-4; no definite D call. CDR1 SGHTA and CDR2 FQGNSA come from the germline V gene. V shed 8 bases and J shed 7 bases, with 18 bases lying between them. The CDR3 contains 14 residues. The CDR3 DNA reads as TGTGCCAGCTCAATCCCTACGGACCCGAACATTCAGTACTTC. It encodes CASSIPTDPNIQYF.

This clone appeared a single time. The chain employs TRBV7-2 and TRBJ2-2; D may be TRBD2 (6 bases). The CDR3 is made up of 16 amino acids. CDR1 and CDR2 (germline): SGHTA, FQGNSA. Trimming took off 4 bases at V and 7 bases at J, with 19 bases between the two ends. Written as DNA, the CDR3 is TGTGCCAGCAGCTACGTGTTCGTCGGGGGAGGCGGGGAGCTGTTTTTT. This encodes CASSYVFVGGGGELFF.

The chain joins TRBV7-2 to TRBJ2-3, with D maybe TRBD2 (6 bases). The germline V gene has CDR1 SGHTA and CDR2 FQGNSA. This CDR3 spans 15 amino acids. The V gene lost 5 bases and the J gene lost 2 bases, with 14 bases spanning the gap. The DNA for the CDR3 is TGTGCCAGCAGCGCGAGCGGGTTATTCACAGATACGCAGTATTTT. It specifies CASSASGLFTDTQYF. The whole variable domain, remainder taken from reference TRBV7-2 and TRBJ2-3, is GAGVSQSPSNKVTEKGKDVELRCDPISGHTALYWYRQSLGQGLEFLIYFQGNSAPDKSGLPSDRFSAERTGGSVSTLTIQRTQQEDSAVYLCASSASGLFTDTQYFGPGTRLTVL.

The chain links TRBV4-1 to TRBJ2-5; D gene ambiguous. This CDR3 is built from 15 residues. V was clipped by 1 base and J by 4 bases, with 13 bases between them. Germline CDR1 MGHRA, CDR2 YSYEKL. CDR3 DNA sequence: TGCGCCAGCAGCCAAGTATCAGGATCAAGAGAGACCCAGTACTTC. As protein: CASSQVSGSRETQYF.

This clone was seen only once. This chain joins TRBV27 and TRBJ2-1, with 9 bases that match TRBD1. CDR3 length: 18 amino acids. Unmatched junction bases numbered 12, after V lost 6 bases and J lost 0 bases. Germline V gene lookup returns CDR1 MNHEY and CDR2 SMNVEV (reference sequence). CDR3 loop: CASSHLPLTGGSYNEQFF. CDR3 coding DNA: TGTGCCAGCAGCCATCTACCTTTGACAGGGGGCTCCTACAATGAGCAGTTCTTC.

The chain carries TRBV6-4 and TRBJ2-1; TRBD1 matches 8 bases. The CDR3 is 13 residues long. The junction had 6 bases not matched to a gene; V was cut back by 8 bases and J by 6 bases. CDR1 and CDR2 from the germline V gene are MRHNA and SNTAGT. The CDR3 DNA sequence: TGTGCCAGCGCGACAGGGGATGGCAATGAGCAGTTCTTC. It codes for CASATGDGNEQFF.

CDR3 DNA sequence: TGTGCCTGGAGCCGGGCCGACAGGGAGGACACCGGGGAGCTGTTTTTT. It specifies CAWSRADREDTGELFF. The chain combines TRBV30 with TRBJ2-2; maybe TRBD1 (7 bases). In germline, CDR1 is GTSNPN, CDR2 SVGIG (reference sequence). Trimming left V 3 bases short and J 3 bases short, with 17 bases between. CDR3 length equals 16 residues.

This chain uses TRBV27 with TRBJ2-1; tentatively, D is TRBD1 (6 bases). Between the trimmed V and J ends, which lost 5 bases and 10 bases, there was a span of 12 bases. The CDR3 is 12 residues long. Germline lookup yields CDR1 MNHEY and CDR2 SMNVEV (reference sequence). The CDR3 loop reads CASSVTGSEQFF. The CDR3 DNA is TGTGCCAGCAGTGTAACAGGGTCCGAGCAGTTCTTC.

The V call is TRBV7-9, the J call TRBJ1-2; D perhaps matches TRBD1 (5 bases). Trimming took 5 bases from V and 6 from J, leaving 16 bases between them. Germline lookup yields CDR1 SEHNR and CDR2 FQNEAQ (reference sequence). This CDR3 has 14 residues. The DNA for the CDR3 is TGTGCCAGCAGCGCCCGCCAGGGAGGAAATGGCTACACCTTC. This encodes CASSARQGGNGYTF.

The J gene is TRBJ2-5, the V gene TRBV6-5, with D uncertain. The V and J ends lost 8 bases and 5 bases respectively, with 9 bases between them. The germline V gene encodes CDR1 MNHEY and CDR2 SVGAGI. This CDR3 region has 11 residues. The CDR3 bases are TGTGCCAGCCCCTATGGGGAGACCCAGTACTTC. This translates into CASPYGETQYF.

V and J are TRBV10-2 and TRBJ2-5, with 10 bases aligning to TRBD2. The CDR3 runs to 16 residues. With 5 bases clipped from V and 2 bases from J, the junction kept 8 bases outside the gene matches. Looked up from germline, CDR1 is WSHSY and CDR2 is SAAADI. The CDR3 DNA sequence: TGCGCCAGCAGTTCGTTTAGCGGGGGGATACAAGAGACCCAGTACTTC. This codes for CASSSFSGGIQETQYF.

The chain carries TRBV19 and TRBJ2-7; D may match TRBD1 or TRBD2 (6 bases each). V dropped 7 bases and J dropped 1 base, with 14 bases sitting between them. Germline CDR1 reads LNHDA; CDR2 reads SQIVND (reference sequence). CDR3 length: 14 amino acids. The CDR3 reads CASKGGGGSYEQYF. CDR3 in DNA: TGTGCCAGTAAGGGGGGAGGAGGGTCCTACGAGCAGTACTTC.

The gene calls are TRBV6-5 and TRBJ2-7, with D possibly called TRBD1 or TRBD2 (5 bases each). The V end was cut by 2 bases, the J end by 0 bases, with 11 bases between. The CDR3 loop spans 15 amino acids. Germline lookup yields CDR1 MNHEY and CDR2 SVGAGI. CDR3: CASSYEGQSSYEQYF. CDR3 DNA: TGTGCCAGCAGTTACGAGGGGCAGAGCTCCTACGAGCAGTACTTC.

CDR3 coding DNA: TGTGCCAGCAGCGCCCGGATCCTCGCTGGAAACACCATATATTTT. This encodes CASSARILAGNTIYF. This chain joins TRBV7-2 and TRBJ1-3; no definite D call. Germline V gene sequence: CDR1 SGHTA, CDR2 FQGNSA. V was pared by 5 bases and J by 2 bases, with 13 bases between. CDR3 size: 15 residues.

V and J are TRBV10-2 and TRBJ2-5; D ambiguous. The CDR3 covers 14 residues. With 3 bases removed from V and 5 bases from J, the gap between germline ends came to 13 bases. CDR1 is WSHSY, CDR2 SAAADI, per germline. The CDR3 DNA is TGCGCCAGCAGTGATAACAATCCGAGGGAGACCCAGTACTTC. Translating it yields CASSDNNPRETQYF.

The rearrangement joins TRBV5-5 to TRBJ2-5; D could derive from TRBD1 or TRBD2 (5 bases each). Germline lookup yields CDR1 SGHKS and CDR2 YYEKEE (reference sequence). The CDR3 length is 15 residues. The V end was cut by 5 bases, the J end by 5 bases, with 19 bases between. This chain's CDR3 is CASSFRTREGETQYF. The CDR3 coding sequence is TGTGCCAGCAGTTTTCGGACCCGCGAGGGGGAGACCCAGTACTTC.

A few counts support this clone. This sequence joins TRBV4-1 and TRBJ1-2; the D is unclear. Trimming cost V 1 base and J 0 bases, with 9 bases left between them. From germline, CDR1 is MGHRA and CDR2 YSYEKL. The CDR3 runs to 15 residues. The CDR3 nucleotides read TGCGCCAGCAGCCAAGTCTACGGTACTAACTATGGCTACACCTTC. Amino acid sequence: CASSQVYGTNYGYTF.

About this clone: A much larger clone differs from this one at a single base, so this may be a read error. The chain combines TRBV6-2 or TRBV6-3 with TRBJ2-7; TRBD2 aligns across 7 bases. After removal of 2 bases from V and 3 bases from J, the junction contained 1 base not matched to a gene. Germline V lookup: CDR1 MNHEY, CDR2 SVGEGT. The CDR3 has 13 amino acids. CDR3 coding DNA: TGTGCCAGCAGTTACGGGAGGGTCTACGAGCAGTACTTC. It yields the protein CASSYGRVYEQYF.

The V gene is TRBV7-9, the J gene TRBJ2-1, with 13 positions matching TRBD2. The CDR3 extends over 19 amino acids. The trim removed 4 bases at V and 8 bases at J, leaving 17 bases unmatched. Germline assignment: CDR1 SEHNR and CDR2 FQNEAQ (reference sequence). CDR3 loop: CASSSTQQRLAGGTDEQFF. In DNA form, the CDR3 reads TGTGCCAGCAGCTCTACACAACAGCGACTAGCGGGGGGCACGGATGAGCAGTTCTTC.

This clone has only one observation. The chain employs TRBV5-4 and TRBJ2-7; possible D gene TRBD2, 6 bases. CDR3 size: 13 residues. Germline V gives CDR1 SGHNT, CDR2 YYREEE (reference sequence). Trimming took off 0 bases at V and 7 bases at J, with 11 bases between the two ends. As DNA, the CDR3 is TGTGCCAGCAGCTTGGCGGGAGTGCGGGAGCAGTACTTC. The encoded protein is CASSLAGVREQYF.

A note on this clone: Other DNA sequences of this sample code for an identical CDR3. This CDR3 reads CASSRSGGQGTNQPQHF. The CDR3 DNA follows: TGTGCCAGCAGCCGGAGTGGGGGACAGGGTACCAATCAGCCCCAGCATTTT. The J gene is TRBJ1-5, the V gene TRBV7-9; 9 bases agree with TRBD1. Germline values: CDR1 SEHNR, CDR2 FQNEAQ (reference sequence). The CDR3 is made up of 17 amino acids. Unmatched junction bases numbered 11, after V lost 5 bases and J lost 3 bases.

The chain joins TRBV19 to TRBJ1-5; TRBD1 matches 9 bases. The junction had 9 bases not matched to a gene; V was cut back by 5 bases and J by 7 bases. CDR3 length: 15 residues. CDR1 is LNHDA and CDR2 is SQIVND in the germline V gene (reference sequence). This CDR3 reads CASSRNRDRVQPQHF. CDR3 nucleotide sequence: TGTGCCAGTAGTCGAAACAGGGACAGGGTGCAGCCCCAGCATTTT.